This is a list of T cell receptor beta chains from one sample in a study of shared clonotypes between healthy human individuals. This table comes from immunoSEQ multiplex PCR, and its TCRdb copy is limited to in-frame clones, with some not included. The sample has some 2,000,000 clones, just under 95% seen once. The sequencing input was naive CD8+ T cells sorted from blood. All receptors come from a man in his late teens or twenties in good health. Both conserved end residues are trimmed from each CDR3. The D gene is left open where the match is weak.

d_gene	v_gene	j_gene	CDR3aa
TRBD2	TRBV30	TRBJ2-7	AWRKLAGAYEQY
TRBD1	TRBV10-2	TRBJ1-2	ASSDLLDRGVGGYT
NA	TRBV30	TRBJ2-7	AWSVGSSYEQY
NA	TRBV7-9	TRBJ2-1	ASSTWGNNEQF
TRBD1	TRBV19	TRBJ2-1	ASSIAWGRGPDNEQF
TRBD2	TRBV19	TRBJ2-7	ASSITSGRTYEQY
TRBD2	TRBV13	TRBJ2-1	ASSLGLAGGNEQF
NA	TRBV4-1	TRBJ2-4	ASSQDPPGTLAKNIQY
TRBD2	TRBV27	TRBJ2-7	ASSLGTSGGYEQY
NA	TRBV9	TRBJ2-5	ASSVDISRETQY
NA	TRBV27	TRBJ2-1	ASSLLGSQSSYNEQF
NA	TRBV6-1	TRBJ1-6	ASSDARASYNSPLH
TRBD1	TRBV5-1	TRBJ2-7	ASSLGDRPYEQY
NA	TRBV12-5	TRBJ2-3	ASDMSMNTDTQY
NA	TRBV29-1	TRBJ1-2	SVDTVGPLYGYT
NA	TRBV5-1	TRBJ2-7	ASSSNQAYFSYEQY
TRBD1	TRBV27	TRBJ1-2	ASSFLTGWYGYT
NA	TRBV6-5	TRBJ2-3	ASTPGTFDTQY
TRBD1	TRBV5-1	TRBJ1-2	ASSLGTGAGSNYGYT
NA	TRBV4-1	TRBJ2-1	ASSQDPTGGIAGVDEQF
TRBD1	TRBV4-3	TRBJ1-1	ASSQEIIGQGHLMNTEAF
NA	TRBV30	TRBJ2-7	AWSSGYEQY
TRBD2	TRBV7-6	TRBJ2-1	ASSLSPGGSVYNEQF
NA	TRBV30	TRBJ2-2	AWSVLIGELF
TRBD1	TRBV6-1	TRBJ1-1	ASAGQLNTEAF
NA	TRBV6-1	TRBJ1-2	ASSENYGYT
TRBD1	TRBV5-6	TRBJ1-6	ASSSGQGSSPLH
TRBD1	TRBV29-1	TRBJ2-1	SVETGGSSYNEQF
NA	TRBV6-5	TRBJ1-6	ASSYRGDSPLH
NA	TRBV18	TRBJ2-5	ASFTSDSQETQY
NA	TRBV30	TRBJ2-1	AWSVVSPHEQF
NA	TRBV7-9	TRBJ2-5	ASSLAGETQY
TRBD1	TRBV4-1	TRBJ2-7	ASSQGDSYEQY
NA	TRBV5-6	TRBJ1-4	ASSTLQGTTNEKLF
NA	TRBV29-1	TRBJ2-7	SIRGDEQY
TRBD1	TRBV5-4	TRBJ2-3	ASSGRDRKSTDTQY
TRBD2	TRBV4-1	TRBJ2-7	ASSQWGSREVEEQY
NA	TRBV6-5	TRBJ1-1	ASSSSSSTEAF
TRBD1	TRBV6-1	TRBJ2-1	ASSEEMTGDKAGSYNEQF
NA	TRBV27	TRBJ2-1	ASSFRSGLEQF
NA	TRBV7-2	TRBJ2-1	ASSPDTYSYNEQF
NA	TRBV19	TRBJ1-1	ASSIALGDTEAF